Sequencing of this T cell receptor (beta chain) was carried out in a study of blood T cell repertoires in COVID-19. Study-wide context: The samples span acute and convalescent COVID-19 from the United States, Italy and Spain. Sample material is recorded as cDNA or gDNA derived from T cells, B-cell-depleted T cells, or PBMCs.

Germline V CDR1 and CDR2: SGHAT, FQNNGV. The CDR3 loop spans 16 amino acids. V gave up 2 bases and J gave up 3 bases, with 14 bases separating them. Authors' analysis steps: By means of reference gene primer amplification, nucleated cell counts were estimated. Some clones are missing from TCRdb's copy, which holds only in-frame ones; the method was immunoSEQ multiplex PCR. That table is the source of V, J and clone size, and D and trimming were worked out from the DNA. The sample carries tens of thousands of clones, roughly nine tenths recorded once. V is TRBV11-2 and J is TRBJ1-3; TRBD1 might be the D (6 bases). This TCR came from a human donor with active COVID-19. The donor label of this sample is uncertain. The sequencing input was peripheral blood. The CDR3, as DNA: TGTGCCAGCAGCTTATTTCAGGGGTTTGTTGGAAACACCATATATTTT. This sequence encodes CASSLFQGFVGNTIYF.